This entry lists 11 T cell receptor beta chains sequenced from one sample in a study of beta chain features in type 1 diabetes. Expressed TCRB transcripts were sequenced, since all the RNA that had been isolated was reverse transcribed. The table came from immunoSEQ multiplex PCR; TCRdb's copy has only in-frame clones and leaves some out. Here the sample spans hundreds of thousands of clones, 30% being singletons. The source material was naive CD4+ T cells from blood. The receptors here all came from a man between 18 and 35 years old in good health.

The sample holds a few counts of this clone. The V call is TRBV7-2, the J call TRBJ2-1; unclear D gene. CDR3 length equals 15 residues. V lost 6 bases and J 0 bases, leaving 12 bases between the germline ends. CDR1 and CDR2 (germline): SGHTA, FQGNSA. CDR3 region: CASRLSANSYNEQFF. In DNA form, the CDR3 reads TGTGCCAGCAGATTAAGCGCTAACTCCTACAATGAGCAGTTCTTC. Full variable domain (remainder filled in from reference TRBV7-2 and TRBJ2-1): GAGVSQSPSNKVTEKGKDVELRCDPISGHTALYWYRQSLGQGLEFLIYFQGNSAPDKSGLPSDRFSAERTGGSVSTLTIQRTQQEDSAVYLCASRLSANSYNEQFFGPGTRLTVL.

The sample holds a few counts of this clone. CDR3 region: CASSSLQTSGNSYEQYF. CDR3 nucleotide sequence: TGTGCCAGCAGCTCCCTCCAGACTAGCGGGAACTCCTACGAGCAGTACTTC. This rearrangement joins TRBV7-8 to TRBJ2-7, with 11 bases matching TRBD2. The CDR3 length is 17 residues. V gave up 4 bases and J gave up 0 bases; unmatched junction bases: 8. Germline V gene data show CDR1 as SGHVS and CDR2 as FQNEAQ.

V is TRBV4-2 and J is TRBJ2-1; 15 bases match TRBD2. This CDR3 contains 18 residues. J lost 10 bases, V lost 0 bases, and 10 bases had no gene match. Per the germline V gene, CDR1 is LGHNA and CDR2 is YNFKEQ. The CDR3 spells CASSQDQGLAGGNIEQFF. The CDR3 DNA reads as TGTGCCAGCAGCCAAGACCAGGGACTAGCGGGAGGTAACATCGAGCAGTTCTTC.

This clone was picked up a small number of times. The sample holds other DNA sequences that translate to the same CDR3. The rearrangement joins TRBV20-1 to TRBJ2-5; D remains unclear. CDR1 and CDR2 (germline): DFQATT, SNEGSKA (reference sequence). This CDR3 has 10 residues. The V gene lost 6 bases and the J gene lost 4 bases, with 6 bases spanning the gap. For the CDR3, the DNA is TGCAGTGCAGGTCGAGAGACCCAGTACTTC. This gives the protein CSAGRETQYF.

The CDR3 sequence: CAWSPPGRMNTEAFF. The DNA of the CDR3 is TGTGCCTGGAGTCCGCCGGGACGGATGAACACTGAAGCTTTCTTT. V usage is TRBV30 and J usage is TRBJ1-1, with a tentative D call TRBD1 (5 bases). V was trimmed by 2 bases and J by 0 bases, leaving 13 bases between them. The CDR3 has 15 residues. CDR1 and CDR2 from the germline V gene are GTSNPN and SVGIG (reference sequence).

As regards this clone: Different DNA sequences within this sample yield the same CDR3. The CDR3: CASSLGDTQYF. The CDR3 nucleotides are TGTGCCAGCAGTTTAGGGGATACGCAGTATTTT. The chain carries TRBV28 and TRBJ2-3, with unresolved D. V gave up 2 bases and J gave up 6 bases, with 3 bases separating them. The germline gives CDR1 MDHEN, CDR2 SYDVKM. The CDR3 spans 11 residues. Full variable domain (outside the CDR3, taken from reference TRBV28 and TRBJ2-3): DVKVTQSSRYLVKRTGEKVFLECVQDMDHENMFWYRQDPGLGLRLIYFSYDVKMKEKGDIPEGYSVSREKKERFSLILESASTNQTSMYLCASSLGDTQYFGPGTRLTVL.

This clone showed up just a few times. J is TRBJ1-2 and V is TRBV28; no firm D call. CDR3 size: 12 residues. CDR1 and CDR2 from the germline V gene are MDHEN and SYDVKM. The V end was cut by 6 bases, the J end by 4 bases, with 9 bases between. CDR3 nucleotides: TGTGCCAGCAGCGTTCCTTTCTATGGCTACACCTTC. It codes for CASSVPFYGYTF.

The table lists this clone with a few counts. This sample includes further DNA sequences coding for the same CDR3. The chain uses TRBV10-3 and TRBJ2-5; D remains ambiguous. CDR3 length: 11 residues. The V end lost 3 bases, the J end lost 5 bases, and 4 bases lay between the germline ends. The germline V gene has CDR1 ENHRY and CDR2 SYGVKD. CDR3 amino acids: CAISEAETQYF. DNA for the CDR3: TGTGCCATCAGTGAAGCCGAGACCCAGTACTTC.

This clone was found a few times. This chain links TRBV14 with TRBJ2-5; no reliable D call. The ends were cut back, 1 base at V and 2 bases at J, with 11 bases in the middle. The CDR3 runs to 15 residues. CDR1 SGHDN and CDR2 FVKESK come from the germline V gene. The DNA of the CDR3 is TGTGCCAGCAGCCAAGTTGGCAGAATTCAAGAGACCCAGTACTTC. Translated: CASSQVGRIQETQYF.

The chain couples TRBV10-3 to TRBJ2-1; no clear D gene. The germline gives CDR1 ENHRY, CDR2 SYGVKD. The germline V and J ends were trimmed by 0 bases and 4 bases, with 10 bases remaining between them. This CDR3 has 15 residues. The CDR3 here is CAISESQALYNEQFF. CDR3 bases: TGTGCCATCAGTGAGTCCCAGGCTTTATACAATGAGCAGTTCTTC.

In this sample, this clone turned up a few times. Other DNA sequences of this sample code for an identical CDR3. This rearrangement joins TRBV4-1 to TRBJ2-1; 8 bases match TRBD1. This CDR3 has 16 amino acids. Germline V gene data show CDR1 as MGHRA and CDR2 as YSYEKL. The trim removed 0 bases at V and 4 bases at J, leaving 5 bases unmatched. CDR3 sequence: CASSQEGDRPYNEQFF. CDR3 bases: TGCGCCAGCAGCCAAGAAGGGGACAGGCCGTACAATGAGCAGTTCTTC.